This TCR beta chain came from a study of blood T cells in healthy people across ages. Overall study results and limits: Those diversity estimates obtained from one million T cells were thought to be underestimates.

Then a second PCR, running roughly 6 to 12 cycles, was carried out with a sample-barcoded 5' primer and a J-beta primer mix. From the 5' RACE reads, TCRdb called clonotypes with MiXCR, one entry per CDR3 protein. The sample has 1.8 million or so distinct CDR3 sequences, 30% to 40% seen once. This clonotype was seen repeatedly, ten times or more. Its antigen is undetermined. For every donor, a draw yielded around 10 milliliters of peripheral blood. Deletions cut 2 bases from V and 6 bases from J, with 11 bases between. The CDR3 spans 13 residues. Germline CDR1 reads SGHTA; CDR2 reads FQGTGA. Sequenced sample: blood. The chain has TRBV7-3 and TRBJ2-7, with D perhaps being TRBD1 or TRBD2 (5 bases each). This receptor was taken from a human donor in good health. The CDR3, as DNA: TGTGCCAGCAGCTTAGAGGGGTTCGGCGAGCAGTACTTC. This codes for CASSLEGFGEQYF.